This TCR beta chain came from a study of T cells in Graves' hyperthyroidism and ophthalmopathy. General study points: Most expanded thyroid clonotypes above 0.001 also appeared in blood.

Using RNA transcripts as the source, TCR beta CDR3 regions were amplified. HTBI primers were used for first-round RT-PCR of the TCR CDR3. One entry per CDR3 protein, called by TCRdb with MiXCR from the multiplex PCR reads. Among some 360,000 distinct CDR3 sequences listed, 15% to 20% were seen once. This CDR3 comprises 12 residues. The germline V gene encodes CDR1 LGHNT and CDR2 FRNRAP. V was cut by 3 bases and J by 6 bases, with 9 bases left in between. On this clonotype: Its antigen remains unknown.

The chain uses TRBV12-5 and TRBJ2-7; D may correspond to TRBD1 or TRBD2 (5 bases each). This receptor was obtained from a woman aged 40 to 50 with Graves' ophthalmopathy. The sample consisted of blood. In nucleotides, the CDR3 is TGTGCTAGTGGTTTTGGGGGACGCGAGCAGTACTTC. This sequence encodes CASGFGGREQYF.